The 27 T cell receptor beta chains below all came from one sample that was sequenced in a study of regulatory T cells in long-lasting Graves disease. The sample's time point: newly diagnosed GD, antithyroid drugs for less than 3 months. Scientists built the TCR library using RNA that was extracted from PBMCs. To make TCR beta libraries, researchers used iRepertoire HTBI primers and Arm-PCR of CDR3 regions. MiXCR, applied by TCRdb to the multiplex PCR reads, yields one record per CDR3 protein. The table includes about 440,000 distinct CDR3 sequences, about 15% detected once. The same data also went into a second study, on T cells in Graves' hyperthyroidism and ophthalmopathy.

The sample here was peripheral blood mononuclear cells (PBMCs), taken at new diagnosis, from a patient treated with antithyroid drugs. The receptors come from a woman aged 30 to 39 with Graves disease.

The genes are TRBV7-9 and TRBJ1-1; D is ambiguous. V lost 8 bases and J lost 1, with 11 bases in between. CDR3 length equals 13 residues. Germline assignment: CDR1 SEHNR and CDR2 FQNEAQ (reference sequence). In DNA form, the CDR3 reads TGTGCCAGCCGCCGCGAAGGGAACACTGAAGCTTTCTTT. Its protein is CASRREGNTEAFF. The full variable domain, in which reference TRBV7-9 and TRBJ1-1 provide the parts outside the CDR3, is DTGVSQNPRHKITKRGQNVTFRCDPISEHNRLYWYRQTLGQGPEFLTYFQNEAQLEKSRLLSDRFSAERPKGSFSTLEIQRTEQGDSAMYLCASRREGNTEAFFGQGTRLTVV.

This clonotype was recorded many times. V gene TRBV29-1 combines with J gene TRBJ1-1; TRBD1 might be the D (6 bases). The CDR3 is 12 amino acids. Germline V gene sequence: CDR1 SQVTM, CDR2 ANQGSEA. Deletions cut 2 bases from V and 5 bases from J, with 9 bases between. The chain's CDR3 is CSVEWGLTEAFF. The CDR3 nucleotides are TGCAGCGTTGAATGGGGGCTGACTGAAGCTTTCTTT.

This clonotype was counted ten times or more. The genes are TRBV7-9 and TRBJ2-4; TRBD1 matches 8 bases. Trimming cost V 8 bases and J 6 bases; bases outside gene matches: 12. The CDR3 runs to 15 residues. CDR1 SEHNR and CDR2 FQNEAQ come from the germline V gene (reference sequence). Here the CDR3 reads CASASQGAPRNIQYF. The CDR3 DNA reads as TGTGCCAGCGCCTCTCAGGGGGCGCCGAGAAACATTCAGTACTTC.

As DNA, the CDR3 is TGCAGCGTCGAGGCCGGGGAGCTGTTTTTT. Its protein product is CSVEAGELFF. The chain joins TRBV29-1 to TRBJ2-2; no clear D gene. V lost 6 bases and J lost 6, with 5 bases in between. The germline V gene has CDR1 SQVTM and CDR2 ANQGSEA. This CDR3 is 10 amino acids long.

The sample holds many counts of this clonotype. The chain carries TRBV19 and TRBJ2-1; D remains unclear. This CDR3 region has 13 residues. V lost 9 bases and J 12 bases, leaving 21 bases between the germline ends. Germline V lookup: CDR1 LNHDA, CDR2 SQIVND (reference sequence). The CDR3 DNA reads TGTGCCAGCGCCCCCGTTTCGTACAGCAGGCAGTTCTTC. Protein: CASAPVSYSRQFF.

In this sample, this clonotype turned up many times. This sequence joins TRBV20-1 and TRBJ2-3; the match to TRBD2 covers 10 bases. V gave up 3 bases and J gave up 1 base; unmatched junction bases: 16. The CDR3 length is 19 residues. Looked up from germline, CDR1 is DFQATT and CDR2 is SNEGSKA (reference sequence). The CDR3 DNA reads TGCAGTGCTAGGGTATATTTTGGGAGAGCGGGAGGGGGCACAGATACGCAGTATTTT. Translation: CSARVYFGRAGGGTDTQYF.

The chain links TRBV30 to TRBJ2-7, with D unclear. CDR3 size: 15 residues. Trimming shortened V by 1 base and J by 2 bases, and 15 bases separated the two germline ends. CDR1 is GTSNPN and CDR2 is SVGIG in the germline V gene (reference sequence). CDR3 sequence (DNA): TGTGCCTGGAGTGCTCCTCGGTTGGTGGCCTACGAGCAGTACTTC. Protein sequence: CAWSAPRLVAYEQYF.

This clonotype was found many times. This rearrangement joins TRBV10-3 to TRBJ2-1; a possible D gene is TRBD1 (5 bases). Germline lookup yields CDR1 ENHRY and CDR2 SYGVKD. The ends were cut back, 3 bases at V and 5 bases at J, with 11 bases in the middle. CDR3 size: 14 residues. CDR3 in amino acids: CAISDSGRDNEQFF. CDR3 bases: TGTGCCATCAGTGACTCGGGCAGGGACAATGAGCAGTTCTTC.

This clonotype was picked up many times. The gene calls are TRBV12-3 or TRBV12-4 and TRBJ1-4; possibly TRBD1 for D (5 bases). Trimming took 6 bases from V and 4 from J, leaving 12 bases between them. The CDR3 sequence is 14 residues long. The CDR3 DNA is TGTGCCAGCAGCCCGGACACTATTAATGAAAAACTGTTTTTT. It encodes CASSPDTINEKLFF.

This clonotype occurred a few times. V and J are TRBV7-9 and TRBJ2-7, with TRBD2 identical over 12 bases. Germline CDR1 and CDR2: SEHNR and FQNEAQ (reference sequence). The CDR3 has 18 residues. V shed 6 bases and J 4 bases; nucleotides not matched to a gene: 16. The CDR3 DNA sequence: TGTGCCAGCAGTTTAAAGGGGGGTACTAGCGGGAGGACGTACGAGCAGTACTTC. Translation gives CASSLKGGTSGRTYEQYF.

The table lists this clonotype with a few counts. The chain uses TRBV27 and TRBJ1-1; TRBD1 matches at 7 bases. With V trimmed by 5 bases and J by 1 base, 7 bases remained unmatched. CDR1 is MNHEY and CDR2 is SMNVEV in the germline V gene (reference sequence). CDR3 length equals 15 residues. CDR3 region: CASSPLGQKNTEAFF. The DNA for the CDR3 is TGTGCCAGCAGTCCCCTGGGACAGAAGAACACTGAAGCTTTCTTT.

Ten or more counts support this clonotype. The chain employs TRBV3-1 and TRBJ1-1; D is possibly TRBD1 (6 bases). Trimming took off 5 bases at V and 6 bases at J, with 19 bases between the two ends. CDR3 size: 15 residues. Germline-derived CDR1 and CDR2 are LGHDT and YNNKEL (reference sequence). The CDR3, as DNA: TGTGCCAGCAGCATAGGCCGAGGGGGACTGCCTGAAGCTTTCTTT. Its protein is CASSIGRGGLPEAFF.

This clonotype was recorded at least ten times. The chain links TRBV27 to TRBJ2-3; weak D call: TRBD2 (6 bases). The ends were cut back, 6 bases at V and 11 bases at J, with 24 bases in the middle. From germline, CDR1 is MNHEY and CDR2 SMNVEV (reference sequence). This CDR3 spans 15 amino acids. DNA for the CDR3: TGTGCCAGCAGCCGCGGCCGGGGGACGGCCCCACGGCAGTATTTT. It is translated as CASSRGRGTAPRQYF.

The J gene is TRBJ1-2, the V gene TRBV20-1, with D possibly being TRBD1 (5 bases). V lost 3 bases, J lost 7 bases, and 12 bases lay in between. From germline, CDR1 is DFQATT and CDR2 SNEGSKA (reference sequence). The CDR3 runs 12 residues. CDR3 bases: TGCAGTGCTAGGGGGGGATTTGGTGGCTACACCTTC. Its protein is CSARGGFGGYTF.

Points on this clonotype: Being one base from a much bigger clone, this may be a read error. This rearrangement joins TRBV5-1 to TRBJ2-3; 7 bases fit TRBD2. The J call may be in error: the DNA end matches TRBJ2-7 better. The germline V gene encodes CDR1 SGHRS and CDR2 YFSETQ. The CDR3 runs to 13 residues. CDR3 sequence (DNA): TGCGCCACCAGCTTGGGAGGGATCGACGAGCAGTACTTC. As protein: CATSLGGIDEQYF.

V gene TRBV27 combines with J gene TRBJ2-3; TRBD1 might be the D (5 bases). V lost 7 bases, J lost 4 bases, and 15 bases lay in between. Germline CDR1 MNHEY, CDR2 SMNVEV (reference sequence). The CDR3 length is 14 residues. For the CDR3, the DNA is TGTGCCAGCATGGGCAGGGCGCCTTCAGATACGCAGTATTTT. Its translation: CASMGRAPSDTQYF.

The CDR3 here is CATSEPYMGEQFF. In nucleotides, the CDR3 is TGTGCCACCAGTGAGCCTTACATGGGTGAGCAGTTCTTC. The chain joins TRBV24-1 to TRBJ2-1; D unclear. The CDR3 spans 13 residues. Looked up from germline, CDR1 is KGHDR and CDR2 is SFDVKD. Trimming took 4 bases from V and 9 from J, leaving 12 bases between them.

A few counts support this clonotype. The J gene is TRBJ1-4, the V gene TRBV5-1; D possibly corresponds to TRBD1 (5 bases). The CDR3 is made up of 15 amino acids. Trimming removed 4 bases from V and 7 bases from J, with 17 bases in between. Germline CDR1 is SGHRS and CDR2 is YFSETQ. The CDR3 region has the DNA TGCGCCAGCAGCCCGGGGTCAGGGTCGAGTGAAAAACTGTTTTTT. Translating it yields CASSPGSGSSEKLFF.

The rearrangement joins TRBV19 to TRBJ1-2; D is perhaps TRBD1 (5 bases). Trimming shortened V by 5 bases and J by 1 base, and 11 bases separated the two germline ends. From germline, CDR1 is LNHDA and CDR2 SQIVND (reference sequence). The CDR3 runs to 14 residues. The CDR3 here is CASSGRGLNYGYTF. For the CDR3, the DNA is TGTGCCAGTAGTGGGCGGGGCCTTAACTATGGCTACACCTTC.

This clonotype has ten or more counts. The genes are TRBV7-9 and TRBJ2-3, with TRBD2 identical over 7 bases. The CDR3 loop spans 16 amino acids. V lost 10 bases, J lost 3 bases, and 16 bases stayed unmatched. Looked up from germline, CDR1 is SEHNR and CDR2 is FQNEAQ (reference sequence). The CDR3 is CATEAGAVGWTDTQYF. As DNA, the CDR3 is TGTGCCACCGAGGCGGGAGCGGTGGGTTGGACAGATACGCAGTATTTT.

V and J are TRBV10-3 and TRBJ1-1; D is possibly TRBD1 (6 bases). V lost 10 bases and J 0 bases, leaving 21 bases between the germline ends. This CDR3 region has 16 residues. Germline V gene data show CDR1 as ENHRY and CDR2 as SYGVKD. CDR3 DNA sequence: TGTGCCACCCAGGGGTCAAAATTGGGCATGAACACTGAAGCTTTCTTT. Amino acid sequence: CATQGSKLGMNTEAFF.

Ten or more counts support this clonotype. The chain is built from TRBV28 and TRBJ1-2; D uncertain. Germline CDR1 MDHEN, CDR2 SYDVKM. V lost 3 bases, J lost 8 bases, and 10 bases lay in between. This CDR3 region has 12 residues. The CDR3 loop reads CASSLNGPGYTF. The CDR3 bases are TGTGCCAGCAGTTTGAATGGCCCAGGCTACACCTTC.

This clonotype was observed many times. V usage is TRBV7-9 and J usage is TRBJ2-1; TRBD2 aligns across 9 bases. Trimming cost V 0 bases and J 10 bases; bases outside gene matches: 10. CDR1 is SEHNR, CDR2 FQNEAQ, per germline (reference sequence). The CDR3 has 16 amino acids. The CDR3 loop is CASSLALAGGPREQFF. Written as DNA, the CDR3 is TGTGCCAGCAGCTTAGCGTTGGCGGGAGGGCCTAGGGAGCAGTTCTTC.

This clonotype was seen repeatedly, ten times or more. This rearrangement joins TRBV29-1 to TRBJ2-5; D unresolved. The V gene's germline CDR1 is SQVTM and CDR2 ANQGSEA. CDR3 length: 12 residues. Trimming removed 3 bases from V and 4 bases from J, with 9 bases in between. CDR3 residues: CSVESKGETQYF. The DNA of the CDR3 is TGCAGCGTTGAGTCCAAGGGAGAGACCCAGTACTTC. The whole variable domain, filled in from reference TRBV29-1 and TRBJ2-5, reads SAVISQKPSRDICQRGTSLTIQCQVDSQVTMMFWYRQQPGQSLTLIATANQGSEATYESGFVIDKFPISRPNLTFSTLTVSNMSPEDSSIYLCSVESKGETQYFGPGTRLLVL.

The V and J genes are TRBV19 and TRBJ2-7; 8 positions match TRBD2. The CDR3 consists of 14 residues. CDR1 is LNHDA, CDR2 SQIVND, per germline (reference sequence). After removal of 9 bases from V and 1 base from J, the junction contained 8 bases not matched to a gene. The CDR3 DNA reads TGTGCCAGCAAACGGACTAGCAGTTCCTACGAGCAGTACTTC. Its protein is CASKRTSSSYEQYF.

This clonotype was picked up many times. V and J are TRBV2 and TRBJ2-7, with D tentatively TRBD1 (6 bases). Germline loops: CDR1 SNHLY, CDR2 FYNNEI. The V and J ends lost 5 bases and 2 bases respectively, with 22 bases between them. The CDR3 is made up of 17 amino acids. DNA for the CDR3: TGTGCCAGCAGTCCCCATGGACAGTTGCGTTTCCCCTACGAGCAGTACTTC. It specifies CASSPHGQLRFPYEQYF.

This clonotype was counted ten times or more. V is TRBV12-3 or TRBV12-4 and J is TRBJ2-1; 7 bases agree with TRBD2. V was pared by 6 bases and J by 3 bases, with 2 bases of the junction left unmatched. The CDR3 covers 13 residues. In nucleotides, the CDR3 is TGTGCCAGCAGACCTAGCGGCTACAATGAGCAGTTCTTC. Amino acid sequence: CASRPSGYNEQFF.